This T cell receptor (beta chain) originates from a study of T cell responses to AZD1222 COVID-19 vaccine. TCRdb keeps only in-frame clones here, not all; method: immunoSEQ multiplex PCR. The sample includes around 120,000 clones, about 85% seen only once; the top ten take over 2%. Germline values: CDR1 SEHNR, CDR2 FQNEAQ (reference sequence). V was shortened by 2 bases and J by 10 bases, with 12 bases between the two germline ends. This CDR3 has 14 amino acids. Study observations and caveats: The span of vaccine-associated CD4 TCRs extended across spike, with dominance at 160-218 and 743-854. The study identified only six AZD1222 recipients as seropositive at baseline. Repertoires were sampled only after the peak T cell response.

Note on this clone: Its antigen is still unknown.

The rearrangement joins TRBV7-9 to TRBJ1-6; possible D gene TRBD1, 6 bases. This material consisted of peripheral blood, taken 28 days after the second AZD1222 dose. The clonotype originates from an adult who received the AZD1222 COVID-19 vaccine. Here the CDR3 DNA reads TGTGCCAGCAGCTTATCTCCCGGGGGCTCACCCCTCCACTTT. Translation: CASSLSPGGSPLHF.